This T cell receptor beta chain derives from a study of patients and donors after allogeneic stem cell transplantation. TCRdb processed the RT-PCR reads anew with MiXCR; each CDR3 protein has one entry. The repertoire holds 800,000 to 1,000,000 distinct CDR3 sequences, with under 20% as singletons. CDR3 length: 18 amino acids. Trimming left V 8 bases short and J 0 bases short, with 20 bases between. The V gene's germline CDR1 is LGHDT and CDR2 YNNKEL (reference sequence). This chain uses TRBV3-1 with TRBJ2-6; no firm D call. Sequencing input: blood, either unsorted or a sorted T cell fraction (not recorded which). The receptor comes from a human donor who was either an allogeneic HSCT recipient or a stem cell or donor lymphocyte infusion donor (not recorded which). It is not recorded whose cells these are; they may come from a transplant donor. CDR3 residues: CASGRMNSGYSGANVLTF. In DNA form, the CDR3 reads TGTGCCAGCGGACGAATGAATTCTGGGTACTCTGGGGCCAACGTCCTGACTTTC.